The T cell receptor beta chain under discussion was sequenced for a study of T cells in Graves' hyperthyroidism and ophthalmopathy (dated by TCRdb to the late 2010s). Notes on the research overall: Peripheral blood was sampled at the time of initial diagnosis, prior to any treatment. To identify TCR V-J signatures that set the groups apart, the researchers used a discovery cohort of about a hundred patients, made up of around 42 with Graves' ophthalmopathy and around 58 with stable Graves' hyperthyroidism. Prospective prediction of ophthalmopathy was tested in an independent validation cohort of some 20 hyperthyroidism patients and some 17 patients who later progressed to ophthalmopathy. The 75 to 100 discovery patients were randomly split 7:3 into training and test sets. In addition, the study compared T-cell repertoires in thyroid tissue and in blood from 6 or 7 Graves' hyperthyroidism patients. Following sampling, methimazole starting at 30 mg daily was given to hyperthyroidism patients, and high-dose intravenous methylprednisolone was given to ophthalmopathy patients. The paper describes TCR Vbeta CDR3 sequencing of 120 to 150 peripheral blood samples, made up of about 40 ophthalmopathy patients, approximately 73 hyperthyroidism patients and 17 progressor patients.

The TCR beta CDR3 regions were amplified from RNA transcripts. A first-round RT-PCR of the TCR CDR3 used the HTBI primer set with the Qiagen OneStep RT-PCR kit. A second multiplex PCR round built the libraries, followed by size selection and purification. Libraries were sequenced paired-end with 100 bp reads on an Illumina HiSeq2000. The original pipeline was this. Raw data were processed with SOAPnuke, discarding reads with adapters, uncalled bases, mean Phred below 15, or no exact constant-primer or identifier match. High-quality paired reads were merged with COPE v1.2.5, and unique nucleotide sequences were defined as clonotypes. Clonotypes were aligned to IMGT TRBV, TRBD and TRBJ reference segments using MiTCR v1.1. Analysis was restricted to V-J combinations with a frequency above 0.0001, which covered roughly 99% of repertoires. A TCS score was defined as the ratio between F50 (clonal expansion) and ExV (chaos), using BLOSUM62-based TCRdist between CDR3 peptides within each V-J. Welch's t-statistics and random forest reduced fewer than 550 V-J features to 10 to 15, which were used in a naive Bayes classifier (R e1071). TCRdb's own reprocessing of the public reads used fastp at Q25 and MiXCR and kept productive beta chains. All rows with the same CDR3 protein become a single entry with the most common DNA and genes. TCRdb, rather than the study authors, made the V and J calls. The sample has some 250,000 distinct CDR3 sequences on record, 14% to 15% of them singletons. The ten top clones hold roughly 13% of the sample.

Trimming takes 4 bases from V and 5 bases from J, and the germline ends sit 14 bases apart. The CDR3 has 14 amino acids, counting the end cysteine and phenylalanine. Only the CDR3 region is kept as DNA, spanning 42 bases read in frame from base 1. The germline V gene gives CDR1 as MNHNS and CDR2 as SASEGT. The hyperthyroidism patients were between 18 and 65 years old and newly diagnosed, with a disease duration of less than 2 months. Exclusion was applied to patients with uncontrolled infections, other autoimmune diseases, pregnancy or lactation. Diagnoses were based on clinical symptoms, serum thyroxine and TRAb, thyroid ultrasound and orbital computed tomography. Blood from progressor patients was collected at the time of first diagnosis with hyperthyroidism, before any ophthalmopathy symptoms had appeared. PBMCs were separated from roughly 9.6 ml of fresh peripheral blood using Ficoll-Paque density gradient centrifugation. Progressor patients were initially diagnosed with Graves' hyperthyroidism and developed ophthalmopathy during follow-up. Total RNA was extracted with Trizol reagent, and quality was checked on an Agilent 2100 Bioanalyzer.

Concerning this clonotype: Its antigen target is currently unknown. Per-base quality was not reported, and no clone a single base away is much larger than it.

Summary of the overall study and its limitations: Most expanded thyroid clonotypes (frequency above 0.001) were also detected in blood, suggesting blood repertoires may reflect thyroid immune responses. A 13 V-J signature model separated ophthalmopathy from stable hyperthyroidism, with nearly 90% sensitivity and roughly 81% specificity in cross-validation and 80%/75% in testing. No statistical method was used to fix the sample size in advance, and group allocation was not hidden from the investigators. In validation, progression to ophthalmopathy was predicted by the model with 65% to 71% sensitivity and 72% to 85% specificity, a median of 6.5 months before onset.

This TCR was recovered from a woman aged 40 to 55 with Graves' hyperthyroidism that later progressed to Graves' ophthalmopathy. Sequencing was done on a sample of blood. Recombination connected TRBV6-1 to TRBJ1-2; a weak D assignment points to TRBD1 (6 bases agree). CDR3 sequence: CASSGWTDFYGYTF. At the DNA level, the sequence is TGTGCCAGCAGTGGATGGACAGATTTTTATGGCTACACCTTC.